Listed here is a single T cell receptor (beta chain). The CDR3 is made up of 16 amino acids. V gave up 5 bases and J gave up 5 bases; unmatched junction bases: 10. The V gene's germline CDR1 is LNHNV and CDR2 YYDKDF (reference sequence). PCR employed 60 Vbeta and 13 Jbeta primers. Method: immunoSEQ multiplex PCR; TCRdb's copy keeps in-frame clones and lacks some. The sample yields 200,000 to 250,000 clones, around 85% seen once. The data were taken from a study of cytomegalovirus exposure and HLA in healthy donors. The J gene is TRBJ1-5, the V gene TRBV15, with 9 bases identical to TRBD1. This sequence was found in a human donor in good health. Sequencing input: PBMCs. CDR3 sequence: CATSGRSGTGYQPQHF. CDR3 nucleotide sequence: TGTGCCACCAGCGGGCGATCCGGGACAGGGTATCAGCCCCAGCATTTT.